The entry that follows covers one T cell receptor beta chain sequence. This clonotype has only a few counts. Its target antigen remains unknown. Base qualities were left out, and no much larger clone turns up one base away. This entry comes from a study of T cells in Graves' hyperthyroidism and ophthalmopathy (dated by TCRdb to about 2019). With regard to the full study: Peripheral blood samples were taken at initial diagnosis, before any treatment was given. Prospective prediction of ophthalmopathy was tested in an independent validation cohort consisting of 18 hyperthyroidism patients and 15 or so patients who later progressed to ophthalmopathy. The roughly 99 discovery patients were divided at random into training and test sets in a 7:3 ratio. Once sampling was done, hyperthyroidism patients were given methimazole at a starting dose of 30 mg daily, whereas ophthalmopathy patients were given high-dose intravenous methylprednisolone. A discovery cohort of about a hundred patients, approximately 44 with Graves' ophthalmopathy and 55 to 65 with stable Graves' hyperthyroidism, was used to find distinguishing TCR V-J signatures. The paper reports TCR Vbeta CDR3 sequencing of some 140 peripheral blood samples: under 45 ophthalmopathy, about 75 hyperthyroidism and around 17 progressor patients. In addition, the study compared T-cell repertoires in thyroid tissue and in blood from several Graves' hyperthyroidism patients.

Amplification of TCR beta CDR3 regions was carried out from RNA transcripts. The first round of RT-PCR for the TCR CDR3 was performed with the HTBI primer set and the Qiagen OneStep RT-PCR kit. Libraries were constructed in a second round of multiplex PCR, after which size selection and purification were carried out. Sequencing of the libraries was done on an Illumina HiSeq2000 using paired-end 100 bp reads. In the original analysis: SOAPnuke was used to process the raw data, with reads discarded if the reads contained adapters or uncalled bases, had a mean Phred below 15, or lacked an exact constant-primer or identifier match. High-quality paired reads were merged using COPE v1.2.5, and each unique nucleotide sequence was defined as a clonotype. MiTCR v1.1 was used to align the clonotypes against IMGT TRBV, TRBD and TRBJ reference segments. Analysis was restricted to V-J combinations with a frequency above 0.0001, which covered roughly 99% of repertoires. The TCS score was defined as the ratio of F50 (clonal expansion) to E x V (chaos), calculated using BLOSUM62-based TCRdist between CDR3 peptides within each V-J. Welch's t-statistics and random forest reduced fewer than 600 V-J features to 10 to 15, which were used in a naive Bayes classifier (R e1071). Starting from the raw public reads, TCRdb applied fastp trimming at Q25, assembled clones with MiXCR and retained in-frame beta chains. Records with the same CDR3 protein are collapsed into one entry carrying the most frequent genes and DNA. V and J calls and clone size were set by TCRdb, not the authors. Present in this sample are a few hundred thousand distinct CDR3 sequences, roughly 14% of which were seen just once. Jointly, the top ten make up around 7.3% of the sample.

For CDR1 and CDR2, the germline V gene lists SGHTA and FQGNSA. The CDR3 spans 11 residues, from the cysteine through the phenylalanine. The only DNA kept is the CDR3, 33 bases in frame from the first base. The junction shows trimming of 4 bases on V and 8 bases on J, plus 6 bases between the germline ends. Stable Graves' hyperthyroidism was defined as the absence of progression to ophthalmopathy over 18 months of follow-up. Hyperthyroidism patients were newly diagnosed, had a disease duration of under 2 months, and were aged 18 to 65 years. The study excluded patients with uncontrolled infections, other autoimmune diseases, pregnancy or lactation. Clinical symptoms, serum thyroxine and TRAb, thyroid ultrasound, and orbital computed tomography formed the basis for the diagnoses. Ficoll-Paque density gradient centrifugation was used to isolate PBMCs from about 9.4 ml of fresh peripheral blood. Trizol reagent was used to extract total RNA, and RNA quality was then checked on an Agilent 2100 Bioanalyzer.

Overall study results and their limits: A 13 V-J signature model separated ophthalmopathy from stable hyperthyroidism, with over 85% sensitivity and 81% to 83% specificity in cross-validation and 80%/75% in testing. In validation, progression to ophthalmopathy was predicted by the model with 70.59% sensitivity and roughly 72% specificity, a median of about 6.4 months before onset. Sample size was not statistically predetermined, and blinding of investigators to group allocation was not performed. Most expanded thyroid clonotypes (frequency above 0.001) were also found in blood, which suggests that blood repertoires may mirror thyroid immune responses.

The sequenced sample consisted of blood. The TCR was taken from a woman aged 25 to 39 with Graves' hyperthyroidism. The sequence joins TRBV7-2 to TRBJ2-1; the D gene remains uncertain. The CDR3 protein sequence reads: CASSSDYEQFF. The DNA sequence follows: TGTGCCAGCAGCTCAGACTATGAGCAGTTCTTC.